Given below is one TCR beta chain in context. These data are taken from a study of monozygotic twins with inflammatory bowel disease. TCRdb re-called the 5' RACE reads; every CDR3 protein appears as one record, without DNA. This table holds over 120,000 distinct CDR3 sequences. The germline V gene has CDR1 SEHNR and CDR2 FQNEAQ (reference sequence). The CDR3 is made up of 14 amino acids. Source material: blood. The chain is built from TRBV7-9 and TRBJ2-7; TCRdb lists TRBD2, though no DNA is available to test this call. This TCR was recovered from a human donor with ulcerative colitis or Crohn's disease, or a healthy co-twin of an affected twin (not recorded which). CDR3: CASSPGLAGFEQYF.